This TCR beta chain originates from a study of blood T cells in healthy people across ages. The CDR3 consists of 14 residues. The trim removed 0 bases at V and 5 bases at J, leaving 4 bases unmatched. Germline CDR1 is DFQATT and CDR2 is SNEGSKA (reference sequence). Alongside a J-beta primer mix, a sample-barcoded 5' primer served in a second PCR lasting about 7 to 11 cycles. Per-sample output comprised a minimum of 3 million paired-end reads containing CDR3. TCRdb reprocessed the 5' RACE reads via MiXCR and lists one record per CDR3 protein. The table includes about 640,000 distinct CDR3 sequences, 58% detected once.

This chain uses TRBV20-1 with TRBJ2-5, with 9 nucleotides matching TRBD2. Material: blood. This sequence was found in a man aged 55 to 70 in good health. The CDR3 DNA is TGCAGTGCTAGAGATGGACTAGCGCGTGAGACCCAGTACTTC. This translates into CSARDGLARETQYF.